This TCR beta chain came from a study of tumor-infiltrating lymphocytes in primary liver carcinoma. Turning to the study itself: Lesions, classed as T1-T3 N0M0, spanned roughly 4.2 to 11 cm across. General study findings and limits: No more than about 8-24% of top clones could be seen in all five tumor regions.

Remarks on this clonotype: What it binds is not known.

A constant-region primer served to make TCR beta cDNA from 500 to 550 ng total RNA. Investigators got TCR beta libraries out of three nested multiplex PCR rounds, done with slightly modified ARM-PCR. In the first two PCR rounds, TRBV1-TRBV30 forward primers were paired with a C-beta reverse primer, and each round lasted approximately 9 cycles. TCRdb analysed the multiplex PCR reads with MiXCR anew, one entry per CDR3 protein. This sample has roughly 120,000 distinct CDR3 sequences, with 60% to 75% found just once. This CDR3 has 12 residues. Trimming cost V 6 bases and J 6 bases, with 10 bases left between them. Per germline, CDR1 MNHEY and CDR2 SMNVEV (reference sequence). Investigators took RNA and DNA out together from about 19-30 mg of unsorted bulk tissue.

The sequenced material came from liver tumor tissue from sampling region 3. The subset here: tumor region T3, left-lateral pole. The chain employs TRBV27 and TRBJ2-3, with no clear D. This TCR derives from a woman aged 55-69 years with primary liver carcinoma and hepatitis B virus infection. In nucleotides, the CDR3 is TGTGCCAGCAGCTCATACGGTGATACGCAGTATTTT. Protein: CASSSYGDTQYF.